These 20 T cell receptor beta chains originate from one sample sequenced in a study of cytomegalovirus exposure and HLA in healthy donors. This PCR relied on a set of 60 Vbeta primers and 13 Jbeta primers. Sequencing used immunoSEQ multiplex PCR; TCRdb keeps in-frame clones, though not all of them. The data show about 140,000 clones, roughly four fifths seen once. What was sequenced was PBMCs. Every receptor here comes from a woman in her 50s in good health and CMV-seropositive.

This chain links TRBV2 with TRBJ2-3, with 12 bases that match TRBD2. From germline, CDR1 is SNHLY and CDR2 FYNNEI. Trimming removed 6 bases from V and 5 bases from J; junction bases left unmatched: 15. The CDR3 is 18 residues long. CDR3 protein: CASSAGLAGLGMVDTQYF. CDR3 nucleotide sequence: TGTGCCAGCAGCGCCGGACTAGCGGGACTCGGTATGGTAGATACGCAGTATTTT.

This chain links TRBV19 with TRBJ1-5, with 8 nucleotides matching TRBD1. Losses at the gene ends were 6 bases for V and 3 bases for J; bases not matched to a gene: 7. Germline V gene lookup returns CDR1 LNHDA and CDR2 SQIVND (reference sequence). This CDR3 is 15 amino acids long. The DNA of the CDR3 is TGTGCCAGTAGGAGGGACAGGACTTTCAATCAGCCCCAGCATTTT. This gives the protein CASRRDRTFNQPQHF. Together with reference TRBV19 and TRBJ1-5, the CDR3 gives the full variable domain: DGGITQSPKYLFRKEGQNVTLSCEQNLNHDAMYWYRQDPGQGLRLIYYSQIVNDFQKGDIAEGYSVSREKKESFPLTVTSAQKNPTAFYLCASRRDRTFNQPQHFGDGTRLSIL.

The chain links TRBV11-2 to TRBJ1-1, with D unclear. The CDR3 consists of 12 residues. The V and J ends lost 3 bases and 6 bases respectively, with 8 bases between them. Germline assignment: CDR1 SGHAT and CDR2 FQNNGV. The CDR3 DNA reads TGTGCCAGCAGCTTTGGCACCCCTGAAGCTTTCTTT. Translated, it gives CASSFGTPEAFF. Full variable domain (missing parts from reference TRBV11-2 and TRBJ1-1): EAGVAQSPRYKIIEKRQSVAFWCNPISGHATLYWYQQILGQGPKLLIQFQNNGVVDDSQLPKDRFSAERLKGVDSTLKIQPAKLEDSAVYLCASSFGTPEAFFGQGTRLTVV.

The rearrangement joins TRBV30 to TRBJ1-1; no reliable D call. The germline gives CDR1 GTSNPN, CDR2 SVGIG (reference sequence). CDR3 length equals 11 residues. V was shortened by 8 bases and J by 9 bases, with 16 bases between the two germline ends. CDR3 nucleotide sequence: TGTGCCAGTCGGAGGTCCTCGAAAGCTTTCTTT. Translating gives CASRRSSKAFF.

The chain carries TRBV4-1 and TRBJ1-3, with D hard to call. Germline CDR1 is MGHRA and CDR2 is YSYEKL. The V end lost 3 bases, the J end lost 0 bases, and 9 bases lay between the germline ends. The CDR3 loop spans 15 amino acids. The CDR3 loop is CASSHTVSSGNTIYF. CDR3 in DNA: TGCGCCAGCAGCCACACAGTGAGCTCTGGAAACACCATATATTTT.

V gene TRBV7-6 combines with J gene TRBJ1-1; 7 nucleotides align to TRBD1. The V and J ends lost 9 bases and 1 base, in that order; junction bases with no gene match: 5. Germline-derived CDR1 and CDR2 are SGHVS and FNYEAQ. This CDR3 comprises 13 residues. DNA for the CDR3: TGTGCCAGTTCGGGACAGCGGAACACTGAAGCTTTCTTT. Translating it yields CASSGQRNTEAFF.

As DNA, the CDR3 is TGTGCCAGCAGCCCGGGACAGGACATCCTCACAGATACGCAGTATTTT. This encodes CASSPGQDILTDTQYF. This chain joins TRBV5-4 and TRBJ2-3, with 8 nucleotides matching TRBD1. Per the germline V gene, CDR1 is SGHNT and CDR2 is YYREEE (reference sequence). Unmatched junction bases numbered 9, after V lost 4 bases and J lost 2 bases. The CDR3 runs to 16 residues.

This chain's CDR3 is CASSLLGANTGELFF. CDR3 in DNA: TGTGCCAGCAGTTTATTGGGGGCCAACACCGGGGAGCTGTTTTTT. The chain combines TRBV27 with TRBJ2-2; D might be TRBD1 (6 bases). Germline assignment: CDR1 MNHEY and CDR2 SMNVEV (reference sequence). The CDR3 has 15 amino acids. The V end lost 1 base, the J end lost 2 bases, and 8 bases lay between the germline ends.

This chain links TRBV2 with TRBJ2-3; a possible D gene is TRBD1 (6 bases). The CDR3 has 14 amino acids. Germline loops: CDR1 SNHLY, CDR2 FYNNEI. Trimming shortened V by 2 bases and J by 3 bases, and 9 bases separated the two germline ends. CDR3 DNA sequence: TGTGCCAGCAGTGAAAACAGGGCAACAGATACGCAGTATTTT. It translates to CASSENRATDTQYF.

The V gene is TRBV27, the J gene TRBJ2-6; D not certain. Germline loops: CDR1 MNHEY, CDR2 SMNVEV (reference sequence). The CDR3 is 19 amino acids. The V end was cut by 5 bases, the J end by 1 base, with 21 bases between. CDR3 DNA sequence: TGTGCCAGCAGTCCCAAAACAGTGATCACCCTTTCTGGGGCCAACGTCCTGACTTTC. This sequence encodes CASSPKTVITLSGANVLTF.

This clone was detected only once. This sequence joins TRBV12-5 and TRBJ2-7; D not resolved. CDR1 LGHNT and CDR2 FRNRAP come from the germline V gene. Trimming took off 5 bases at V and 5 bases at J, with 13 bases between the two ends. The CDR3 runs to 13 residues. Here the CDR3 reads CASGLFGMDEQYF. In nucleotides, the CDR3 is TGTGCTAGTGGTCTCTTCGGTATGGACGAGCAGTACTTC.

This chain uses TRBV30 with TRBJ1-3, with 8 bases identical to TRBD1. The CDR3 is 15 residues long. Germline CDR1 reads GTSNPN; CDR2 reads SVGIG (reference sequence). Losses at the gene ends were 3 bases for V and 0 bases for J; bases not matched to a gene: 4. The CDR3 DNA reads TGTGCCTGGAGGACAGGGGTGAGCTCTGGAAACACCATATATTTT. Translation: CAWRTGVSSGNTIYF.

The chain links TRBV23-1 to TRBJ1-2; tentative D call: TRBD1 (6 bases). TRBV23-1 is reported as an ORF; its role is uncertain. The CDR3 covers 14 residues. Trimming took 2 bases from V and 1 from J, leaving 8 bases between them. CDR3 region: CASSQRTDNYGYTF. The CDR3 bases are TGCGCCAGCAGTCAAAGGACAGATAACTATGGCTACACCTTC.

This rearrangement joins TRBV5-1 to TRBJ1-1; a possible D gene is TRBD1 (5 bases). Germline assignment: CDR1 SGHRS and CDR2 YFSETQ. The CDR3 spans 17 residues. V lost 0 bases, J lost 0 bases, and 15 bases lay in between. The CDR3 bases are TGCGCCAGCAGCTTGGCTGGCAGGGTTTTGATGAACACTGAAGCTTTCTTT. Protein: CASSLAGRVLMNTEAFF.

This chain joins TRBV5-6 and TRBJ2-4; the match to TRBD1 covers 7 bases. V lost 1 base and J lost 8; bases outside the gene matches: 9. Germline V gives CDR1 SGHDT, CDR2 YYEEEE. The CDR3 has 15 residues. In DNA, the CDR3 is TGTGCCAGCAGCTTGAGAGACAGGGCTAGTGACATTCAGTACTTC. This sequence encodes CASSLRDRASDIQYF.

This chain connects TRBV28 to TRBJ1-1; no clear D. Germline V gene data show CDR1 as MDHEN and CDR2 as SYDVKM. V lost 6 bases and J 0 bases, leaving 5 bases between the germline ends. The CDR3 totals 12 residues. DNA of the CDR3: TGTGCCAGCAGACAGATGAACACTGAAGCTTTCTTT. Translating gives CASRQMNTEAFF.

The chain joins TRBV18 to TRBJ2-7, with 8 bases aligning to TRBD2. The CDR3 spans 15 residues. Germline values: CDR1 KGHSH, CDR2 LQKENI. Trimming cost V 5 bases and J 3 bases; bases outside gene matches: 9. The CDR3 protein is CASSKMDRGGYEQYF. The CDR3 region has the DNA TGTGCCAGCTCAAAAATGGACCGGGGGGGCTACGAGCAGTACTTC.

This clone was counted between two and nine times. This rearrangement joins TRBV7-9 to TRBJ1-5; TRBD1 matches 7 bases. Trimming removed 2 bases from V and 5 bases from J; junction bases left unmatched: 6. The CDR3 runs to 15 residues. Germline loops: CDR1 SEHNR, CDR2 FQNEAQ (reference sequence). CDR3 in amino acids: CASSLRGTADQPQHF. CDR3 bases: TGTGCCAGCAGCTTACGGGGGACAGCCGATCAGCCCCAGCATTTT.

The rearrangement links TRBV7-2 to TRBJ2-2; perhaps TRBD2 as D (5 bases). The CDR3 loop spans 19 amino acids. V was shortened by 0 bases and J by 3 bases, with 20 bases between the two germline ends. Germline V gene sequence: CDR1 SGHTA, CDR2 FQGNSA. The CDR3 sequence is CASSLAPPLAAYYTGELFF. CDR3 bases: TGTGCCAGCAGCTTAGCCCCGCCTCTAGCCGCCTATTACACCGGGGAGCTGTTTTTT.

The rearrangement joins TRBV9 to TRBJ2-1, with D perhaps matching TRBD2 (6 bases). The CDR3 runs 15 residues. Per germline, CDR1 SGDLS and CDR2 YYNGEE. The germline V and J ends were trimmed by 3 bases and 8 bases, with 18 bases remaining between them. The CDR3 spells CASSGEPGVLDEQFF. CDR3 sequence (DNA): TGTGCCAGCAGCGGCGAGCCGGGGGTCTTAGATGAGCAGTTCTTC.